Given below is one T cell receptor (beta chain) in context. Generated by immunoSEQ multiplex PCR, the TCRdb table keeps only in-frame clones and is missing some. The sample carries about 100,000 clones, around 89% recorded once. CDR1 and CDR2 from the germline V gene are PRHDT and FYEKMQ (reference sequence). This CDR3 contains 18 residues. The V end lost 5 bases, the J end lost 4 bases, and 24 bases lay between the germline ends. The sample belongs to a study of OX40 agonist ivuxolimab in advanced cancers. The chain joins TRBV13 to TRBJ1-5; maybe TRBD1 (5 bases). The sequence was collected from an adult with an advanced solid tumor such as melanoma, head and neck, liver or kidney cancer. The sample consisted of CD4+ or CD8+ T cells sorted from blood, taken in a trial of the OX40 agonist ivuxolimab. The CDR3 coding sequence is TGTGCCAGCAGCAAGAAGTTGGGACTCACTATGGGGAATCAGCCCCAGCATTTT. This gives the protein CASSKKLGLTMGNQPQHF.